This paragraph covers one T cell receptor (beta chain) sequence. Its antigen is unknown. Compared with germline, one end of the junction differs, possibly owing to a read error. The CDR3 is 12 residues long. CDR1 LNHNV and CDR2 YYDKDF come from the germline V gene (reference sequence). The data belong to a study of Graves' ophthalmopathy and Graves' hyperthyroidism. Whole-study context: Investigators collected peripheral blood at initial diagnosis, before any treatment was given.

The sequenced template was RNA, covering the TCR beta CDR3 region. The authors performed first-round RT-PCR with HTBI primers and then a second-round multiplex PCR. TCRdb itself ran the multiplex PCR reads through MiXCR, one entry per CDR3 protein. This repertoire shows under 200,000 distinct CDR3 sequences, around two fifths found once; its top ten account for approximately 5.5%. Whole-study findings and limits: Detection in blood was also observed for most expanded thyroid clonotypes above 0.001 frequency. For separating ophthalmopathy from stable hyperthyroidism, a 13-signature model gave around 86% sensitivity and 81.08% specificity.

Other autoimmune diseases, uncontrolled infections, pregnancy or lactation led to the exclusion of patients. This receptor was taken from a woman between 40 and 50 years old with Graves' ophthalmopathy. The sample was peripheral blood. The chain joins TRBV15 to TRBJ1-1, with D possibly matching TRBD1 (5 bases). The CDR3 loop is CATEGVNTEAFF. In DNA form, the CDR3 reads TGCGCCACCGAAGGGGTGAACACTGAAGCTTTCTTT.